What follows are 9 T cell receptor beta chains derived from one specimen sequenced in a study of shared clonotypes between healthy human individuals. Assay: immunoSEQ multiplex PCR; the TCRdb copy retains only in-frame clones and omits some. This table holds over a million clones, approximately 98% found once. What was sequenced was naive CD4+ T cells sorted from blood. Subset specified: CD45RA+ positively selected. These receptors were obtained from a young man in good health.

In the case of this clone: Other DNA sequences from this sample encode an identical CDR3 as well. The chain couples TRBV6-1 to TRBJ2-7, with 9 bases fitting TRBD1. This CDR3 is 14 amino acids long. The ends lost 6 bases at V and 1 base at J; junction bases unmatched: 4. Germline V gene data show CDR1 as MNHNS and CDR2 as SASEGT. Written as DNA, the CDR3 is TGTGCCAGCAGGACCGGGACAGGGTCCTACGAGCAGTACTTC. It is translated as CASRTGTGSYEQYF.

This sequence joins TRBV7-9 and TRBJ2-3; D remains unclear. Trimming removed 1 base from V and 2 bases from J, with 10 bases in between. CDR1 and CDR2 (germline): SEHNR, FQNEAQ (reference sequence). The CDR3 extends over 15 amino acids. CDR3 region: CASSLVSRPTDTQYF. The DNA of the CDR3 is TGTGCCAGCAGCTTAGTGTCCAGACCCACAGATACGCAGTATTTT.

The chain links TRBV7-9 to TRBJ2-7, with TRBD1 identical over 8 bases. CDR1 SEHNR and CDR2 FQNEAQ come from the germline V gene (reference sequence). V was pared by 2 bases and J by 4 bases, with 7 bases of the junction left unmatched. The CDR3 sequence is 15 residues long. CDR3 sequence reads: CASSLSTWTGYEQYF. The CDR3 DNA reads TGTGCCAGCAGCTTATCGACGTGGACAGGGTACGAGCAGTACTTC.

Comments on this clone: Other DNA sequences of this sample code for an identical CDR3. V usage is TRBV5-6 and J usage is TRBJ2-4; D unclear. The germline V and J ends were trimmed by 4 bases and 0 bases, with 2 bases remaining between them. Per germline, CDR1 SGHDT and CDR2 YYEEEE. There are 12 residues in the CDR3. The CDR3 region has the DNA TGTGCCAGCAGCCTAGCCAAAAACATTCAGTACTTC. Encoded protein: CASSLAKNIQYF. The variable domain in full, with the rest retrieved from reference TRBV5-6 and TRBJ2-4, is DAGVTQSPTHLIKTRGQQVTLRCSPKSGHDTVSWYQQALGQGPQFIFQYYEEEERQRGNFPDRFSGHQFPNYSSELNVNALLLGDSALYLCASSLAKNIQYFGAGTRLSVL.

Comments on this clone: The same CDR3 also results from other DNA sequences found in this sample. The chain combines TRBV18 with TRBJ1-2; 8 bases map to TRBD1. The germline V gene has CDR1 KGHSH and CDR2 LQKENI. Losses at the gene ends were 3 bases for V and 7 bases for J; bases not matched to a gene: 4. CDR3 length: 13 amino acids. CDR3 region: CASSPLDRGGYTF. The CDR3 coding sequence is TGTGCCAGCTCACCGTTAGACAGGGGTGGCTACACCTTC.

CDR3 residues: CASSYSTGAYEQYF. The DNA of the CDR3 is TGTGCCAGCAGTTACTCGACAGGGGCCTACGAGCAGTACTTC. This chain connects TRBV6-6 to TRBJ2-7, with 8 bases aligning to TRBD1. This CDR3 comprises 14 residues. Losses at the gene ends were 0 bases for V and 2 bases for J; bases not matched to a gene: 0. Per the germline V gene, CDR1 is MNHNY and CDR2 is SVGAGI (reference sequence).

The chain links TRBV5-1 to TRBJ1-3; perhaps TRBD1 as D (6 bases). The germline V gene has CDR1 SGHRS and CDR2 YFSETQ. V was trimmed by 4 bases and J by 0 bases, leaving 17 bases between them. This CDR3 is built from 17 residues. The CDR3 DNA sequence: TGCGCCAGCAGCCCCGCCCGGGACACCGACTCTGGAAACACCATATATTTT. This codes for CASSPARDTDSGNTIYF.

This chain uses TRBV6-6 with TRBJ2-2; tentatively, D is TRBD2 (5 bases). Germline-derived CDR1 and CDR2 are MNHNY and SVGAGI (reference sequence). CDR3 length equals 14 residues. The ends were cut back, 6 bases at V and 0 bases at J, with 8 bases in the middle. The CDR3 bases are TGTGCCAGCAGATCGACTACGAACACCGGGGAGCTGTTTTTT. It specifies CASRSTTNTGELFF.

The chain employs TRBV7-2 and TRBJ2-7, with D perhaps TRBD2 (6 bases). Germline lookup yields CDR1 SGHTA and CDR2 FQGNSA. This CDR3 is 15 amino acids long. The V gene lost 0 bases and the J gene lost 6 bases, with 15 bases spanning the gap. The CDR3 coding sequence is TGTGCCAGCAGCTTAGCTAGCGGAGCCCCTAGCGAGCAGTACTTC. Translating gives CASSLASGAPSEQYF.